Presented here are 32 T cell receptor beta chains from one specimen sequenced in a study of CD8 T cells in ankylosing spondylitis (dated by TCRdb to 2016 to 2017). Library preparation employed 5' RACE. For sequencing, an Illumina HiSeq 2500 was employed. Clones were called with MiXCR by TCRdb after fastp trimmed the public reads at Q25, and only in-frame beta chains were retained. When rows share a CDR3 protein, they turn into one entry using the most common DNA and genes. The sample data list roughly 150,000 distinct CDR3 sequences, and around a third of these were observed just once. The top ten clonotypes cover over 5.5% of the sample. The sequenced sample was synovial fluid, either unsorted or a sorted T cell fraction (not recorded which). Source of these receptors: a male donor with ankylosing spondylitis.

In its sample, this clonotype was seen a few times. The V gene is TRBV28, the J gene TRBJ2-1; D remains unclear. Germline-derived CDR1 and CDR2 are MDHEN and SYDVKM. The V end was cut by 7 bases, the J end by 7 bases, with 11 bases between. There are 12 residues in the CDR3. In nucleotides, the CDR3 is TGTGCCAGCAAGATGTTGGCTAATGAGCAGTTCTTC. Encoded protein: CASKMLANEQFF.

V is TRBV5-1 and J is TRBJ2-7; 8 positions match TRBD1. This CDR3 is 13 amino acids long. The germline CDR1 and CDR2 sequences are SGHRS and YFSETQ. The ends lost 4 bases at V and 6 bases at J; junction bases unmatched: 6. The CDR3 loop is CASSIQTGAEQYF. CDR3 DNA sequence: TGCGCCAGCAGCATTCAGACAGGGGCCGAGCAGTACTTC.

This chain uses TRBV20-1 with TRBJ1-6; D uncertain. The V and J ends lost 1 base and 9 bases respectively, with 13 bases between them. The germline V gene has CDR1 DFQATT and CDR2 SNEGSKA (reference sequence). The CDR3 length is 14 residues. The CDR3 DNA reads TGCAGTGCTAGAGTAGGCGAGTCGGGTTCACCCCTCCACTTT. Its translation is CSARVGESGSPLHF.

This chain links TRBV4-1 with TRBJ2-3; 7 bases line up with TRBD1. Germline V CDR1 and CDR2: MGHRA, YSYEKL. The CDR3 is 18 residues long. V shed 1 base and J 0 bases; nucleotides not matched to a gene: 10. This CDR3 reads CASSQVQGKAPSTDTQYF. The CDR3 bases are TGCGCCAGCAGCCAAGTACAGGGGAAGGCTCCTAGCACAGATACGCAGTATTTT.

This chain links TRBV7-2 with TRBJ1-2; TRBD1 might be the D (5 bases). The CDR3 has 14 amino acids. Trimming stripped 2 bases from V and 3 bases from J, with 10 bases between. Germline CDR1 SGHTA, CDR2 FQGNSA. In nucleotides, the CDR3 is TGTGCCAGCAGCTTATCCGGGACTCACTATGGCTACACCTTC. Translation gives CASSLSGTHYGYTF.

This clonotype was counted a few times. CDR3 residues: CASIFGQAYEQYF. The CDR3 DNA reads as TGCGCCAGCATCTTCGGACAGGCCTACGAGCAGTACTTC. The rearrangement links TRBV5-1 to TRBJ2-7; 7 bases are a match to TRBD1. With 6 bases clipped from V and 2 bases from J, the junction kept 5 bases outside the gene matches. The CDR3 extends over 13 amino acids. Germline-derived CDR1 and CDR2 are SGHRS and YFSETQ.

This clonotype was seen once. The V gene is TRBV2, the J gene TRBJ2-1; D possibly corresponds to TRBD1 (6 bases). The length of the CDR3 is 15 residues. CDR1 and CDR2 from the germline V gene are SNHLY and FYNNEI. Trimming cost V 3 bases and J 0 bases, with 9 bases left between them. CDR3: CASSDQGSSYNEQFF. Written as DNA, the CDR3 is TGTGCCAGCAGTGACCAGGGGAGCTCCTACAATGAGCAGTTCTTC.

The chain is built from TRBV4-1 and TRBJ1-5, with 8 bases identical to TRBD1. Germline CDR1 is MGHRA and CDR2 is YSYEKL. J gave up 4 bases and V 1 base, and 0 bases lay outside the gene matches. The CDR3 sequence is 14 residues long. The CDR3 sequence is CASSQGTGNQPQHF. The CDR3, as DNA: TGCGCCAGCAGCCAAGGGACAGGGAATCAGCCCCAGCATTTT.

This chain links TRBV12-3 or TRBV12-4 with TRBJ2-6; 8 positions agree with TRBD1. The CDR3 runs to 18 residues. Trimming removed 5 bases from V and 0 bases from J; junction bases left unmatched: 9. This CDR3 reads CASSRQGRTYSGANVLTF. The CDR3 DNA reads TGTGCCAGCAGTCGACAGGGGCGCACCTACTCTGGGGCCAACGTCCTGACTTTC.

V is TRBV24-1 and J is TRBJ2-2, with D possibly being TRBD1 (5 bases). CDR1 and CDR2 from the germline V gene are KGHDR and SFDVKD. There are 13 residues in the CDR3. V gave up 12 bases and J gave up 5 bases, with 15 bases separating them. CDR3 amino acids: CAPLRVRTGELFF. The CDR3 DNA follows: TGTGCCCCCCTCAGGGTGAGGACCGGGGAGCTGTTTTTT.

There are many counts of this clonotype. The rearrangement links TRBV11-2 to TRBJ2-5; TRBD1 matches 9 bases. The CDR3 covers 15 residues. CDR1 is SGHAT and CDR2 is FQNNGV in the germline V gene. Trimming cost V 1 base and J 5 bases; bases outside gene matches: 5. The CDR3 coding sequence is TGTGCCAGCAGCTTAGGGGACAGGGACTGGGAGACCCAGTACTTC. It codes for CASSLGDRDWETQYF.

This rearrangement joins TRBV27 to TRBJ1-5; 7 bases line up with TRBD1. After removal of 2 bases from V and 0 bases from J, the junction contained 4 bases not matched to a gene. This CDR3 spans 16 amino acids. Germline V CDR1 and CDR2: MNHEY, SMNVEV (reference sequence). CDR3 bases: TGTGCCAGCAGTTTAAGGGGGACAGTTAGCAATCAGCCCCAGCATTTT. The encoded protein is CASSLRGTVSNQPQHF.

The chain uses TRBV19 and TRBJ1-5; TRBD1 aligns across 7 bases. This CDR3 region has 15 residues. Germline V gene data show CDR1 as LNHDA and CDR2 as SQIVND (reference sequence). V trimming: 9 bases; J trimming: 4 bases; junction bases outside the gene matches: 12. The CDR3 sequence is CASIQQGRGNQPQHF. Written as DNA, the CDR3 is TGTGCCAGCATTCAACAGGGGAGAGGGAATCAGCCCCAGCATTTT.

This chain links TRBV5-1 with TRBJ1-1; D is uncertain. Trimming stripped 4 bases from V and 4 bases from J, with 11 bases between. The CDR3 sequence is 13 residues long. Germline CDR1 reads SGHRS; CDR2 reads YFSETQ. Here the CDR3 reads CASSRVEVTEAFF. The CDR3 DNA is TGCGCCAGCAGCAGGGTCGAGGTCACTGAAGCTTTCTTT.

This clonotype was counted many times. This chain connects TRBV20-1 to TRBJ2-1; 8 nucleotides line up with TRBD1. This CDR3 has 14 amino acids. V lost 3 bases to trimming and J lost 8 bases; unmatched junction nucleotides: 9. The germline V gene encodes CDR1 DFQATT and CDR2 SNEGSKA (reference sequence). Here the CDR3 DNA reads TGCAGTGCTAGGCGGGACAGGCAATTAGATGAGCAGTTCTTC. It yields the protein CSARRDRQLDEQFF.

This clonotype has just a few counts. The genes are TRBV7-2 and TRBJ2-7, with 8 bases identical to TRBD1. Germline V lookup: CDR1 SGHTA, CDR2 FQGNSA. The J segment lost 3 bases and the V segment lost 4 bases, leaving 5 bases of the junction unmatched. This CDR3 spans 14 amino acids. CDR3 amino acids: CASSSTGAGYEQYF. The DNA of the CDR3 is TGTGCCAGCAGCTCGACAGGGGCTGGCTACGAGCAGTACTTC.

This clonotype was seen a single time. CDR3 in DNA: TGCGCCAGCCTAGGGACTAGCGGGAGGGCCGACTACGAGCAGTACTTC. Its protein is CASLGTSGRADYEQYF. V usage is TRBV10-2 and J usage is TRBJ2-7, with TRBD2 matching 16 bases. Germline CDR1 reads WSHSY; CDR2 reads SAAADI. The CDR3 sequence is 16 residues long. V was pared by 8 bases and J by 3 bases, with 7 bases of the junction left unmatched.

This clonotype came up a few times. This sequence joins TRBV14 and TRBJ2-5; no firm D call. Trimming shortened V by 4 bases and J by 2 bases, and 8 bases separated the two germline ends. Per germline, CDR1 SGHDN and CDR2 FVKESK. The CDR3 sequence is 13 residues long. DNA for the CDR3: TGTGCCAGCAGCCTCACAGCACAAGAGACCCAGTACTTC. Translation gives CASSLTAQETQYF.

This clonotype was recorded a few times. The J gene is TRBJ2-1, the V gene TRBV5-1; 13 bases match TRBD2. The CDR3 totals 18 residues. Unmatched junction bases numbered 6, after V lost 3 bases and J lost 0 bases. The V gene's germline CDR1 is SGHRS and CDR2 YFSETQ. The DNA of the CDR3 is TGCGCCAGCAGCTCGGGACTAGCGGGGAAAATCTCCTACAATGAGCAGTTCTTC. This sequence encodes CASSSGLAGKISYNEQFF. Drawing the rest from reference TRBV5-1 and TRBJ2-1, the complete variable domain is KAGVTQTPRYLIKTRGQQVTLSCSPISGHRSVSWYQQTPGQGLQFLFEYFSETQRNKGNFPGRFSGRQFSNSRSEMNVSTLELGDSALYLCASSSGLAGKISYNEQFFGPGTRLTVL.

This clonotype was found many times. The chain couples TRBV2 to TRBJ2-3; D gene ambiguous. Germline V gene lookup returns CDR1 SNHLY and CDR2 FYNNEI. The CDR3 totals 13 residues. V was clipped by 3 bases and J by 4 bases, with 8 bases between them. The CDR3 region has the DNA TGTGCCAGCAGTGACGAGGCGGCAGATACGCAGTATTTT. Its translation: CASSDEAADTQYF.

The chain links TRBV7-8 to TRBJ1-6, with 7 bases that match TRBD1. The V segment lost 4 bases and the J segment 8 bases; nucleotides outside the gene matches: 8. CDR1 is SGHVS, CDR2 FQNEAQ, per germline. The CDR3 contains 15 residues. CDR3 bases: TGTGCCAGCAGCTCGACAGGGACTCCTGATTCACCCCTCCACTTT. The encoded protein is CASSSTGTPDSPLHF. Drawing the rest from reference TRBV7-8 and TRBJ1-6, the complete variable domain is GAGVSQSPRYKVAKRGQDVALRCDPISGHVSLFWYQQALGQGPEFLTYFQNEAQLDKSGLPSDRFFAERPEGSVSTLKIQRTQQEDSAVYLCASSSTGTPDSPLHFGNGTRLTVT.

This clonotype occurred many times. This chain joins TRBV6-1 and TRBJ2-7, with a possible D match to TRBD1 (5 bases). The V end lost 3 bases, the J end lost 1 base, and 10 bases lay between the germline ends. There are 14 residues in the CDR3. CDR1 and CDR2 from the germline V gene are MNHNS and SASEGT. CDR3 bases: TGTGCCAGCAGTGATGCAGGGTATTCCTACGAGCAGTACTTC. Protein product: CASSDAGYSYEQYF.

CDR3: CASSPNTDSNQPQHF. DNA for the CDR3: TGTGCCAGCAGCCCTAACACCGATAGCAATCAGCCCCAGCATTTT. The chain links TRBV12-3 or TRBV12-4 to TRBJ1-5; no clear D. The CDR3 has 15 amino acids. With 6 bases removed from V and 0 bases from J, the gap between germline ends came to 12 bases.

The chain has TRBV30 and TRBJ1-1; D possibly corresponds to TRBD1 (6 bases). The V and J ends lost 3 bases and 5 bases respectively, with 16 bases between them. This CDR3 has 14 residues. The germline gives CDR1 GTSNPN, CDR2 SVGIG (reference sequence). DNA of the CDR3: TGTGCCTGGAGGGGAGGGGATAGGGGGACTGAAGCTTTCTTT. Residues: CAWRGGDRGTEAFF.

The V and J genes are TRBV15 and TRBJ2-1; 14 bases fit TRBD2. Looked up from germline, CDR1 is LNHNV and CDR2 is YYDKDF (reference sequence). The V gene end was trimmed by 1 base and the J gene end by 9 bases; junction bases not matched to a gene: 5. CDR3 length equals 16 residues. The CDR3 region is CATSRGGLAGVIEQFF. The CDR3 DNA reads TGTGCCACCAGCAGAGGGGGACTAGCGGGAGTGATTGAGCAGTTCTTC.

This clonotype was seen once. This chain joins TRBV3-1 and TRBJ2-5; 10 bases map to TRBD1. This CDR3 is built from 16 residues. Losses at the gene ends were 4 bases for V and 1 base for J; bases not matched to a gene: 6. Germline values: CDR1 LGHDT, CDR2 YNNKEL (reference sequence). The CDR3 loop reads CASSPRDRGSQETQYF. The CDR3, as DNA: TGTGCCAGCAGCCCCCGGGACAGGGGATCCCAAGAGACCCAGTACTTC.

V and J are TRBV20-1 and TRBJ2-1; D is possibly TRBD1 (6 bases). The V end was cut by 0 bases, the J end by 9 bases, with 15 bases between. The CDR3 has 14 residues. Looked up from germline, CDR1 is DFQATT and CDR2 is SNEGSKA (reference sequence). The CDR3, as DNA: TGCAGTGCTAGAGAGCAGGGGATGAGTAGTGAGCAGTTCTTC. Translating it yields CSAREQGMSSEQFF.

The rearrangement links TRBV18 to TRBJ1-4; TRBD1 aligns across 7 bases. The V segment lost 3 bases and the J segment 2 bases; nucleotides outside the gene matches: 0. Germline loops: CDR1 KGHSH, CDR2 LQKENI. The CDR3 sequence is 14 residues long. CDR3 nucleotide sequence: TGTGCCAGCTCACCGGGACAGACTAATGAAAAACTGTTTTTT. Encoded protein: CASSPGQTNEKLFF.

This clonotype was seen a handful of times. The chain employs TRBV19 and TRBJ1-1; D is undetermined. The CDR3 is 12 residues long. Trimming took 5 bases from V and 7 from J, leaving 11 bases between them. CDR1 and CDR2 from the germline V gene are LNHDA and SQIVND (reference sequence). Written as DNA, the CDR3 is TGTGCCAGTAGTTCGGGGATCTATGAAGCTTTCTTT. As protein: CASSSGIYEAFF.

This clonotype was observed a handful of times. The V and J genes are TRBV6-5 and TRBJ1-5; D not resolved. The V and J ends lost 4 bases and 3 bases respectively, with 13 bases between them. Germline-derived CDR1 and CDR2 are MNHEY and SVGAGI. There are 15 residues in the CDR3. The CDR3 region has the DNA TGTGCCAGCAGTTTTTCCCGGGATCTCAATCAGCCCCAGCATTTT. Translation: CASSFSRDLNQPQHF.

This clonotype showed up just a few times. The chain has TRBV5-1 and TRBJ1-1; the D gene is possibly TRBD1 (6 bases). Germline assignment: CDR1 SGHRS and CDR2 YFSETQ. The CDR3 length is 14 residues. V was clipped by 0 bases and J by 5 bases, with 11 bases between them. The CDR3 loop reads CASSLVGQSTEAFF. The CDR3 nucleotides read TGCGCCAGCAGCTTGGTCGGACAGTCGACTGAAGCTTTCTTT.

This clonotype was seen only a few times. The J gene is TRBJ2-3, the V gene TRBV12-3 or TRBV12-4; D remains unclear. The CDR3 runs to 16 residues. V lost 2 bases and J lost 6, with 18 bases in between. The CDR3 is CASSLSPPHFGDTQYF. The CDR3 nucleotides are TGTGCCAGCAGTTTAAGTCCACCCCACTTTGGGGATACGCAGTATTTT.